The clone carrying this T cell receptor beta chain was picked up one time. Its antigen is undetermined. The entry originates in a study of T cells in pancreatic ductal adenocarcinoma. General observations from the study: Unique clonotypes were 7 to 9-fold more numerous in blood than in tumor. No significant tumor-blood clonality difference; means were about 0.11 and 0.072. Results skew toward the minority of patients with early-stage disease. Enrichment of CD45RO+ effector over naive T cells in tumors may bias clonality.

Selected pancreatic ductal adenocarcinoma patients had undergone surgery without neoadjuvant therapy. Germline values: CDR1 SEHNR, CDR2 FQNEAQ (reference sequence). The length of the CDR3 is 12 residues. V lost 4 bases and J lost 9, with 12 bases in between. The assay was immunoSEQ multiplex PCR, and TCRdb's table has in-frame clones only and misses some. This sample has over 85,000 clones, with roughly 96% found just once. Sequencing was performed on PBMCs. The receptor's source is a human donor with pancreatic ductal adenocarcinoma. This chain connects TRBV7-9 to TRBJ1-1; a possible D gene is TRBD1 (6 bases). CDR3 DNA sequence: TGTGCCAGCAGCTCGAGCACAGGGCAAGCTTTCTTT. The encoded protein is CASSSSTGQAFF.